A single sample gave rise to the 11 T cell receptor beta chains below, sequenced in a study of OX40 agonist ivuxolimab in advanced cancers. The data were produced by immunoSEQ multiplex PCR, yet TCRdb's version contains in-frame clones alone and is incomplete. The sample comprises 83,000 or so clones, about 80% of which are singletons, and roughly 1.7% rests with the top ten. The sequencing used CD4+ or CD8+ T cells sorted from blood, collected in a trial of the OX40 agonist ivuxolimab. These TCRs come from an adult with an advanced solid tumor such as melanoma, head and neck, liver or kidney cancer.

J is TRBJ1-4 and V is TRBV28; a possible D gene is TRBD1 (6 bases). Deletions cut 6 bases from V and 7 bases from J, with 15 bases between. The germline gives CDR1 MDHEN, CDR2 SYDVKM. CDR3 size: 14 residues. The chain's CDR3 is CASRARGAGEKLFF. In nucleotides, the CDR3 is TGTGCCAGCAGGGCCCGGGGGGCTGGTGAAAAACTGTTTTTT. The variable domain in full, with the rest retrieved from reference TRBV28 and TRBJ1-4, is DVKVTQSSRYLVKRTGEKVFLECVQDMDHENMFWYRQDPGLGLRLIYFSYDVKMKEKGDIPEGYSVSREKKERFSLILESASTNQTSMYLCASRARGAGEKLFFGSGTQLSVL.

The rearrangement uses TRBV19 and TRBJ2-5, with 8 nucleotides matching TRBD1. CDR3 length equals 16 residues. From germline, CDR1 is LNHDA and CDR2 SQIVND (reference sequence). The junction had 14 bases not matched to a gene; V was cut back by 9 bases and J by 2 bases. CDR3 in DNA: TGTGCCAGCAACGCACGGACAGGGCAACCTCAAGAGACCCAGTACTTC. This sequence encodes CASNARTGQPQETQYF.

This rearrangement joins TRBV19 to TRBJ1-2; weak D call: TRBD1 (6 bases). Germline lookup yields CDR1 LNHDA and CDR2 SQIVND (reference sequence). The CDR3 spans 13 residues. The V end lost 7 bases, the J end lost 2 bases, and 11 bases lay between the germline ends. CDR3 region: CASMGGLNYGYTF. The CDR3 DNA reads as TGTGCCAGTATGGGGGGCCTGAACTATGGCTACACCTTC.

This clone occurred a few times. This rearrangement joins TRBV7-2 to TRBJ2-1; 11 positions agree with TRBD2. Germline values: CDR1 SGHTA, CDR2 FQGNSA. The CDR3 covers 18 residues. J lost 4 bases, V lost 5 bases, and 13 bases had no gene match. The CDR3: CASSPFPSSGGTYNEQFF. The CDR3 DNA sequence: TGTGCCAGCAGCCCATTCCCTTCTAGCGGGGGGACATACAATGAGCAGTTCTTC. Using reference TRBV7-2 and TRBJ2-1 for the parts outside the CDR3, the full variable domain is GAGVSQSPSNKVTEKGKDVELRCDPISGHTALYWYRQSLGQGLEFLIYFQGNSAPDKSGLPSDRFSAERTGGSVSTLTIQRTQQEDSAVYLCASSPFPSSGGTYNEQFFGPGTRLTVL.

The rearrangement joins TRBV7-8 to TRBJ2-5; D is unresolved. The germline V gene encodes CDR1 SGHVS and CDR2 FQNEAQ. Trimming stripped 1 base from V and 1 base from J, with 7 bases between. The CDR3 covers 14 residues. This CDR3 is CASSLDGGQETQYF. The CDR3 coding sequence is TGTGCCAGCAGCTTAGACGGTGGCCAAGAGACCCAGTACTTC.

This chain links TRBV5-1 with TRBJ1-2; no definite D call. The CDR3 has 14 residues. The V and J ends lost 4 bases and 2 bases respectively, with 12 bases between them. CDR1 is SGHRS, CDR2 YFSETQ, per germline. The CDR3 bases are TGCGCCAGCAGCCTCGCCCCGGGGAACTATGGCTACACCTTC. Protein sequence: CASSLAPGNYGYTF.

This sequence joins TRBV28 and TRBJ2-7; perhaps TRBD2 as D (6 bases). The CDR3 totals 12 residues. Germline lookup yields CDR1 MDHEN and CDR2 SYDVKM. Between the trimmed V and J ends, which lost 3 bases and 7 bases, there was a span of 10 bases. The CDR3 nucleotides are TGTGCCAGCAGTTTCGCGGGAAGGGAGCAGTACTTC. It is translated as CASSFAGREQYF. The full variable domain, completed using reference TRBV28 and TRBJ2-7, is DVKVTQSSRYLVKRTGEKVFLECVQDMDHENMFWYRQDPGLGLRLIYFSYDVKMKEKGDIPEGYSVSREKKERFSLILESASTNQTSMYLCASSFAGREQYFGPGTRLTVT.

This sequence joins TRBV2 and TRBJ1-3; 9 nucleotides match TRBD1. Germline CDR1 is SNHLY and CDR2 is FYNNEI. V lost 6 bases and J lost 2; bases outside the gene matches: 8. CDR3 length: 16 residues. The CDR3 DNA reads TGTGCCAGCAGCCGGGGGGGACAGGGACCTGGAAACACCATATATTTT. It specifies CASSRGGQGPGNTIYF.

The chain uses TRBV5-4 and TRBJ2-5, with a tentative D call TRBD1 (7 bases). Trimming took off 3 bases at V and 4 bases at J, with 16 bases between the two ends. Per germline, CDR1 SGHNT and CDR2 YYREEE (reference sequence). This CDR3 region has 15 residues. In nucleotides, the CDR3 is TGTGCCAGCAGCTGGGGGCAGGGGGAGGTAGAGACCCAGTACTTC. It codes for CASSWGQGEVETQYF.

This rearrangement joins TRBV7-9 to TRBJ2-3; D possibly uses TRBD1 or TRBD2 (6 bases each). Trimming took 8 bases from V and 3 from J, leaving 15 bases between them. CDR3 size: 14 residues. CDR1 is SEHNR, CDR2 FQNEAQ, per germline (reference sequence). The CDR3 spells CASLRDTKTDTQYF. CDR3 DNA sequence: TGTGCCAGCCTGCGGGACACTAAAACAGATACGCAGTATTTT.

Regarding this clone: Other DNA sequences of this sample code for an identical CDR3. CDR3: CASSLVGGGNYGYTF. CDR3 coding DNA: TGTGCCAGCAGCTTAGTAGGAGGGGGTAACTATGGCTACACCTTC. The rearrangement joins TRBV7-2 to TRBJ1-2; D possibly corresponds to TRBD1 (6 bases). This CDR3 comprises 15 residues. The germline V gene has CDR1 SGHTA and CDR2 FQGNSA. Trimming left V 1 base short and J 1 base short, with 10 bases between.